This record covers a single T cell receptor (delta chain). At least ten counts were recorded for this clone. What this receptor recognizes is not known. No base-level quality is on record; no much larger clone is a single base apart. The sample originates from a study of DNA immune sequencing with unique molecular identifiers (dated by TCRdb to 2020 to 2022). As for the study more broadly: Using immunomagnetic cell separation, gammadelta T cells were enriched from buffy coats, and the genomic DNA of these cells was sequenced. All donors were healthy individuals, and ten of the donors were profiled using sorted gammadelta T cells from peripheral blood. Fluorescence-activated cell sorting was used to enrich gammadelta T cells from the PBMC of 10 or so healthy individuals. The study developed and validated an ultrasensitive DNA-based TRD repertoire sequencing method using PCR-introduced unique molecular identifiers. The method was validated on synthetic reference molecules and on blood samples from healthy individuals. In the comparison of enriched versus non-enriched samples, about 97 ng of enriched gammadelta T-cell DNA and roughly 0.91 ug of non-enriched PBMC DNA were sequenced.

The germline V gene sets CDR1 to GEAIGNYY and CDR2 to EKD. The CDR3 contains 18 residues, cysteine and phenylalanine counted. Solely the CDR3 DNA is kept, with 54 bases framed from the first base. The junction shows trimming of 0 bases on V and 3 bases on J, and the gene matches do not reach 13 bases of it. The receptor library was made with multiplex PCR. A 32-plex assay, with primers for all 8 TRDV and 4 TRDJ genes spanning the CDR3, was used to amplify the genomic DNA. A 12-nucleotide UMI was attached over about 3 barcoding PCR cycles, and a second PCR was then run with Illumina adapter primers. AMPure XP beads were used for library purification, and library quality was checked on a Fragment Analyzer with the HS NGS Fragment kit. Sequencing used an Illumina MiniSeq mid-output kit with roughly 19% PhiX and 150 cycles of paired-end reads. Per the source publication's procedure: MIGEC version 1.2.9 was used to process reads, grouping reads by UMI and building error-corrected consensus sequences. Post-processing used modified VDJtools version 1.2.1 scripts and the tcR R package. TCRdb called clones anew from the public reads via CATT; matching DNA rows were later pooled. The V and J calls follow TCRdb's processing rather than the paper's. Across this sample there are 5,000 or so delta-chain clones, with around 13% seen only once. The top ten clonotypes cover 50% to 55% of the sample.

Broad study findings and their caveats: Among clonotypes in healthy donors, the most frequent TRD rearrangement was TRDV2 paired with TRDJ1. TRD repertoire diversity varied between healthy donors, with several donors highly oligoclonal where top 5 clonotypes exceeded half of productive molecules. The primer-based approach cannot detect novel TRD sequences that are not targeted by the primers.

The V and J genes are TRDV2 and TRDJ1; 9 central bases correspond to TRDD3. Sample: gamma-delta T cells enriched from blood buffy coat, or unenriched PBMCs (not recorded which). This sequence originates from a human donor in good health. The DNA reads as follows: TGTGCCTGTGACACCGTTGGGACTGGGGGAGAAGCTCCCGATAAACTCATCTTT. Its protein product is CACDTVGTGGEAPDKLIF.